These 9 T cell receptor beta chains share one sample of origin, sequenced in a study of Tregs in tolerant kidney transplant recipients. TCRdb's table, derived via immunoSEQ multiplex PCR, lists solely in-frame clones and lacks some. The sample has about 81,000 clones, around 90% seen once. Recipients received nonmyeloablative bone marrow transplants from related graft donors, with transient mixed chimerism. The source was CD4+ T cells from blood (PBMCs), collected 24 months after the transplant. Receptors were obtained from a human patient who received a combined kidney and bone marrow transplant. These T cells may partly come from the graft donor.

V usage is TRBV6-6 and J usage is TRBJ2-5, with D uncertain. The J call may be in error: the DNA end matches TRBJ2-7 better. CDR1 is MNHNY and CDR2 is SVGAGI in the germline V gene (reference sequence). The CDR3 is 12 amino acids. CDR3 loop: CASSSSGYEQYF. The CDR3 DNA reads TGTGCCAGCAGTTCGTCAGGCTACGAGCAGTACTTC.

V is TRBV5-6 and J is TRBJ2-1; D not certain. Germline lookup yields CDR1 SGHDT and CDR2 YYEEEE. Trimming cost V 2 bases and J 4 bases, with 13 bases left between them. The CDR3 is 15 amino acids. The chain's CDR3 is CASSFNSRSYNEQFF. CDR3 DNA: TGTGCCAGCAGCTTTAATTCCAGGTCTTACAATGAGCAGTTCTTC.

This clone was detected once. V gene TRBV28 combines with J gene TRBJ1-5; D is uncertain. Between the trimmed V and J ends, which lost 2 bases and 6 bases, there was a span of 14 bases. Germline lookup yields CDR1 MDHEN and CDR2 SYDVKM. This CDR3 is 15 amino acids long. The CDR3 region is CASSLERAGIQPQHF. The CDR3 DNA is TGTGCCAGCAGTTTAGAGCGGGCAGGCATTCAGCCCCAGCATTTT.

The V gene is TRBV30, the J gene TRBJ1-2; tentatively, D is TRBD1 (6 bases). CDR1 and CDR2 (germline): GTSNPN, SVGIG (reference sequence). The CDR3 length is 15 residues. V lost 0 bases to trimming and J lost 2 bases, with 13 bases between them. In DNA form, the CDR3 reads TGTGCCTGGAGTGTATGGGGGGGGCAGAACTATGGCTACACCTTC. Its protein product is CAWSVWGGQNYGYTF.

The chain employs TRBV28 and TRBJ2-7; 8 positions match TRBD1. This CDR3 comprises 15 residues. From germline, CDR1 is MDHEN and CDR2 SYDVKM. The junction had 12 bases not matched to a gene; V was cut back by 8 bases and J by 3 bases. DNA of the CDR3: TGTGCCAGCGTTTCCCTCGGACAGGGTGTCTACGAGCAGTACTTC. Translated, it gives CASVSLGQGVYEQYF.

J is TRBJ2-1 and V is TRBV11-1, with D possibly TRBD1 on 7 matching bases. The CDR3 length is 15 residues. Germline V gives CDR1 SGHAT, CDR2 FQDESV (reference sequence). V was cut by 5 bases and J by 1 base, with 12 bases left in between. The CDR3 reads CASSQGGGSYNEQFF. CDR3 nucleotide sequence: TGTGCCAGCAGCCAGGGGGGTGGGTCCTACAATGAGCAGTTCTTC.

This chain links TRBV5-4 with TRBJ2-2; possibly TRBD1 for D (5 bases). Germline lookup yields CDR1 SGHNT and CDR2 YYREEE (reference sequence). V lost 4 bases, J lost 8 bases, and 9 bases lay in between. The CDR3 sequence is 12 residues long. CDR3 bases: TGTGCCAGCAGCAGGGGATCTGGGGAGCTGTTTTTT. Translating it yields CASSRGSGELFF.

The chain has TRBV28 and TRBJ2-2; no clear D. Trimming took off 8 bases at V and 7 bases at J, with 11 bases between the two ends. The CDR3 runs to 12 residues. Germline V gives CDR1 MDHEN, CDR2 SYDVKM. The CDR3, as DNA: TGTGCCAGCCGTAGTATCGGCGGGGAGCTGTTTTTT. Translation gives CASRSIGGELFF. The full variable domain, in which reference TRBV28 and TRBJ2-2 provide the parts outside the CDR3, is DVKVTQSSRYLVKRTGEKVFLECVQDMDHENMFWYRQDPGLGLRLIYFSYDVKMKEKGDIPEGYSVSREKKERFSLILESASTNQTSMYLCASRSIGGELFFGEGSRLTVL.

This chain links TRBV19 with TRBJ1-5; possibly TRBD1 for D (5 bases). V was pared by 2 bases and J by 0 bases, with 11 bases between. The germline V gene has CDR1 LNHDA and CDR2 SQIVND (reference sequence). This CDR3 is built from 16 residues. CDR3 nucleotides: TGTGCCAGTAGTATAACAGGCAGGTATAGCAATCAGCCCCAGCATTTT. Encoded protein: CASSITGRYSNQPQHF.